The 26 T cell receptor beta chains below all came from one sample that was sequenced in a study of cytomegalovirus exposure and HLA in healthy donors (dated by TCRdb to about 2017). Library generation was performed with the immunoSEQ multiplex PCR assay. For the multiplex PCR, a mixture combining 60 forward primers for TCR Vbeta segments and 13 reverse primers for TCR Jbeta segments was used. The immuneACCESS repertoire file appears here via TCRdb, limited to in-frame rearrangements. These files lack a portion of the clones; in checked studies, under half of the deficit traces to unresolved V genes, and the cause of the others is not known. This sample lists about 150,000 clones; 75% to 90% were detected once. Approximately 2.2% of the sample belongs to the ten largest clones. Sequencing was carried out using PBMCs. These TCRs come from a male donor in good health and CMV-seronegative.

Only one count was recorded for this clone. V and J are TRBV4-2 and TRBJ2-5; a weak D match, TRBD2 (6 bases). There are 15 residues in the CDR3. Germline assignment: CDR1 LGHNA and CDR2 YNFKEQ. Trimming removed 2 bases at V and 2 bases at J, with 12 bases between. The CDR3 region has the DNA TGTGCCAGCAGCCAACAACGGGGGTCACAAGAGACCCAGTACTTC. Translated: CASSQQRGSQETQYF.

The V and J genes are TRBV7-2 and TRBJ1-5; tentative D call: TRBD1 (6 bases). CDR1 is SGHTA, CDR2 FQGNSA, per germline. V lost 7 bases and J 2 bases, leaving 9 bases between the germline ends. The CDR3 consists of 13 residues. CDR3 bases: TGTGCCAGCACCTCAGGGGGCAATCAGCCCCAGCATTTT. This translates into CASTSGGNQPQHF. Filled out from reference TRBV7-2 and TRBJ1-5, the complete variable domain reads GAGVSQSPSNKVTEKGKDVELRCDPISGHTALYWYRQSLGQGLEFLIYFQGNSAPDKSGLPSDRFSAERTGGSVSTLTIQRTQQEDSAVYLCASTSGGNQPQHFGDGTRLSIL.

This sequence joins TRBV2 and TRBJ1-5; TRBD1 matches at 8 bases. Losses at the gene ends were 7 bases for V and 5 bases for J; bases not matched to a gene: 7. The length of the CDR3 is 14 residues. The germline CDR1 and CDR2 sequences are SNHLY and FYNNEI. DNA of the CDR3: TGTGCCAGCACCCGGACAGGGCCGGATCAGCCCCAGCATTTT. This gives the protein CASTRTGPDQPQHF.

This clone was seen more than once but under ten times. The rearrangement links TRBV28 to TRBJ2-7; 8 nucleotides line up with TRBD2. The CDR3 has 15 residues. Per the germline V gene, CDR1 is MDHEN and CDR2 is SYDVKM. V trimming: 3 bases; J trimming: 1 base; junction bases outside the gene matches: 5. As DNA, the CDR3 is TGTGCCAGCAGTTTCGGGGGGGATCGATCCTACGAGCAGTACTTC. As protein: CASSFGGDRSYEQYF.

This sequence joins TRBV7-2 and TRBJ1-5, with no clear D. This CDR3 has 16 residues. The ends were cut back, 0 bases at V and 6 bases at J, with 15 bases in the middle. Looked up from germline, CDR1 is SGHTA and CDR2 is FQGNSA. CDR3 nucleotide sequence: TGTGCCAGCAGCTTAGCTGTCTCTCTGGGAGGTCAGCCCCAGCATTTT. This codes for CASSLAVSLGGQPQHF.

V is TRBV7-9 and J is TRBJ1-6; D may be TRBD1 (5 bases). Looked up from germline, CDR1 is SEHNR and CDR2 is FQNEAQ (reference sequence). CDR3 size: 17 residues. Trimming stripped 2 bases from V and 7 bases from J, with 18 bases between. The CDR3 DNA follows: TGTGCCAGCAGCTTAAGGGGTTTGAGCACCGAAAATTCACCCCTCCACTTT. The encoded protein is CASSLRGLSTENSPLHF.

This chain links TRBV29-1 with TRBJ2-3; TRBD1 aligns across 10 bases. This CDR3 comprises 14 residues. V shed 5 bases and J 5 bases; nucleotides not matched to a gene: 7. Germline V gene data show CDR1 as SQVTM and CDR2 as ANQGSEA. CDR3: CSVNRDRGGDTQYF. The CDR3, as DNA: TGCAGCGTTAACCGGGACAGGGGTGGAGATACGCAGTATTTT.

The rearrangement uses TRBV9 and TRBJ2-2; 7 bases fit TRBD1. V was pared by 4 bases and J by 4 bases, with 10 bases of the junction left unmatched. This CDR3 contains 16 residues. Germline V gene lookup returns CDR1 SGDLS and CDR2 YYNGEE. CDR3 bases: TGTGCCAGCAGCCCAGCCGACAGGGCCATCACCGGGGAGCTGTTTTTT. This codes for CASSPADRAITGELFF.

V usage is TRBV2 and J usage is TRBJ2-2; possibly TRBD1 for D (6 bases). This CDR3 is built from 15 residues. V was trimmed by 2 bases and J by 1 base, leaving 8 bases between them. Germline assignment: CDR1 SNHLY and CDR2 FYNNEI. CDR3: CASSEQGLNTGELFF. The CDR3 DNA sequence: TGTGCCAGCAGTGAACAGGGGCTGAACACCGGGGAGCTGTTTTTT.

The chain carries TRBV6-5 and TRBJ1-6; no firm D call. The CDR3 contains 15 residues. With 6 bases removed from V and 5 bases from J, the gap between germline ends came to 14 bases. The germline V gene encodes CDR1 MNHEY and CDR2 SVGAGI. The CDR3 region is CASSRAGIDNSPLHF. The DNA of the CDR3 is TGTGCCAGCAGCCGAGCGGGTATAGATAATTCACCCCTCCACTTT.

The CDR3 DNA follows: TGTGCCAGCAGCTGGGGGCTAGCGGGGGGTTCTCAGTACTTC. Amino acids: CASSWGLAGGSQYF. The V gene is TRBV7-6, the J gene TRBJ2-5; 11 positions match TRBD2. V lost 4 bases and J lost 11; bases outside the gene matches: 9. Per germline, CDR1 SGHVS and CDR2 FNYEAQ. The CDR3 contains 14 residues.

The genes are TRBV30 and TRBJ1-2; the D is unclear. The CDR3 contains 14 residues. CDR1 is GTSNPN and CDR2 is SVGIG in the germline V gene (reference sequence). V gave up 0 bases and J gave up 3 bases, with 11 bases separating them. CDR3 loop: CAWSVGGGYYGYTF. DNA of the CDR3: TGTGCCTGGAGTGTAGGTGGAGGATACTATGGCTACACCTTC.

The V and J genes are TRBV7-2 and TRBJ1-1; TRBD1 agrees at 7 bases. Germline CDR1 and CDR2: SGHTA and FQGNSA. V dropped 5 bases and J dropped 1; count of bases not matched to a gene: 4. The CDR3 runs 14 residues. CDR3: CASSRRTGNTEAFF. CDR3 coding DNA: TGTGCCAGCAGCCGACGGACAGGGAACACTGAAGCTTTCTTT.

The rearrangement joins TRBV5-1 to TRBJ2-1; 10 bases agree with TRBD1. The V gene's germline CDR1 is SGHRS and CDR2 YFSETQ. The CDR3 contains 17 residues. Losses at the gene ends were 0 bases for V and 1 base for J; bases not matched to a gene: 4. Here the CDR3 DNA reads TGCGCCAGCAGCTTGGCCCCGGGACAGGGGTCCTACAATGAGCAGTTCTTC. Protein sequence: CASSLAPGQGSYNEQFF.

As DNA, the CDR3 is TGCGCCAGCAGCCAAGATTGGGGACTAGCAGATACGCAGTATTTT. Amino acids: CASSQDWGLADTQYF. The chain joins TRBV4-3 to TRBJ2-3; 8 bases are a match to TRBD2. There are 15 residues in the CDR3. Germline-derived CDR1 and CDR2 are LGHNA and YSLEER. The V segment lost 0 bases and the J segment 4 bases; nucleotides outside the gene matches: 3.

This clone turned up a few times. The rearrangement uses TRBV2 and TRBJ1-3, with D uncertain. This CDR3 region has 14 residues. Looked up from germline, CDR1 is SNHLY and CDR2 is FYNNEI. V lost 10 bases and J 5 bases, leaving 18 bases between the germline ends. The CDR3 protein is CAKGSRGERNTIYF. CDR3 sequence (DNA): TGTGCCAAAGGTAGTCGGGGAGAGAGAAACACCATATATTTT.

DNA of the CDR3: TGTGCCAGCAGCTTGCCTAGCGGGATTAGCACAGATACGCAGTATTTT. Amino acid sequence: CASSLPSGISTDTQYF. The V call is TRBV5-4, the J call TRBJ2-3; 9 bases line up with TRBD2. The V segment lost 1 base and the J segment 0 bases; nucleotides outside the gene matches: 3. The CDR3 totals 16 residues. In germline, CDR1 is SGHNT, CDR2 YYREEE (reference sequence).

This sequence joins TRBV21-1 and TRBJ2-7; TRBD1, the table's D call, lacks a check against the DNA. TRBV21-1 is annotated as a pseudogene. This CDR3 spans 15 amino acids. Here the CDR3 reads CASSKGGRGQYEQYF. CDR3 DNA sequence: TGTGCCAGCAGCAAAGGAGGAAGGGGGCAATACGAGCAGTACTTC.

This clone showed up just once. The V gene is TRBV7-8, the J gene TRBJ2-5; a possible D gene is TRBD2 (6 bases). Germline CDR1 and CDR2: SGHVS and FQNEAQ. The germline V and J ends were trimmed by 5 bases and 11 bases, with 18 bases remaining between them. The CDR3 length is 13 residues. For the CDR3, the DNA is TGTGCCAGCAGCCCACCCGGAACGGGGGAGCAGTACTTC. Translating gives CASSPPGTGEQYF.

The sample holds one count of this clone. The chain employs TRBV6-4 and TRBJ1-5; D unresolved. This CDR3 region has 14 residues. The V end was cut by 7 bases, the J end by 7 bases, with 17 bases between. Germline CDR1 and CDR2: MRHNA and SNTAGT. The chain's CDR3 is CASTGKRAKQPQHF. For the CDR3, the DNA is TGTGCCAGCACCGGGAAAAGGGCGAAGCAGCCCCAGCATTTT.

DNA of the CDR3: TGTGCCAGCAGTGAACGACAGGGGAACACTGAAGCTTTCTTT. Translation gives CASSERQGNTEAFF. The chain links TRBV2 to TRBJ1-1; 7 bases are shared with TRBD1. Germline CDR1 is SNHLY and CDR2 is FYNNEI. This CDR3 contains 14 residues. The junction had 1 base not matched to a gene; V was cut back by 2 bases and J by 1 base.

The chain has TRBV28 and TRBJ1-2; D ambiguous. Germline CDR1 MDHEN, CDR2 SYDVKM. Trimming removed 2 bases from V and 4 bases from J, with 8 bases in between. CDR3 size: 13 residues. In DNA form, the CDR3 reads TGTGCCAGCAGTTTAGCGACTAGCTATGGCTACACCTTC. Residues: CASSLATSYGYTF.

The chain employs TRBV18 and TRBJ1-1; D unclear. The CDR3 consists of 15 residues. Germline V gene sequence: CDR1 KGHSH, CDR2 LQKENI. Between the trimmed V and J ends, which lost 3 bases and 1 base, there was a span of 12 bases. CDR3 coding DNA: TGTGCCAGCTCACCGCGTATGGTAGCGAACACTGAAGCTTTCTTT. This encodes CASSPRMVANTEAFF. The full variable domain, in which reference TRBV18 and TRBJ1-1 provide the parts outside the CDR3, is NAGVMQNPRHLVRRRGQEARLRCSPMKGHSHVYWYRQLPEEGLKFMVYLQKENIIDESGMPKERFSAEFPKEGPSILRIQQVVRGDSAAYFCASSPRMVANTEAFFGQGTRLTVV.

In DNA form, the CDR3 reads TGTGCCAGCAGCTTGCGGACGGGGGTGGGCTACACTGAAGCTTTCTTT. Its protein is CASSLRTGVGYTEAFF. This rearrangement joins TRBV5-6 to TRBJ1-1, with a weak D call TRBD1 (5 bases). The CDR3 covers 16 residues. Germline V gene sequence: CDR1 SGHDT, CDR2 YYEEEE. V lost 1 base, J lost 3 bases, and 16 bases lay in between.

This sequence joins TRBV5-4 and TRBJ2-7; D uncertain. CDR1 is SGHNT and CDR2 is YYREEE in the germline V gene (reference sequence). The CDR3 is 14 residues long. Trimming took 4 bases from V and 0 from J, leaving 11 bases between them. Written as DNA, the CDR3 is TGTGCCAGCAGCCCCGGGTTTGTCTCCTACGAGCAGTACTTC. Residues: CASSPGFVSYEQYF.

The chain uses TRBV12-5 and TRBJ1-4; perhaps TRBD1 as D (5 bases). Germline CDR1 LGHNT, CDR2 FRNRAP. There are 15 residues in the CDR3. Trimming removed 2 bases from V and 2 bases from J, with 9 bases in between. CDR3 DNA: TGTGCTAGTGGTTTGCAGGGAAACACTAATGAAAAACTGTTTTTT. Translating it yields CASGLQGNTNEKLFF.